This is a list of T cell receptor beta chains from one sample in a study of cytomegalovirus exposure and HLA in healthy donors. Data came from immunoSEQ multiplex PCR; TCRdb stores just in-frame clones and leaves some out. This table holds 65,000 to 90,000 clones, almost 85% found once. Sequenced input: PBMCs. These TCRs come from a man younger than 35 in good health and CMV-seronegative. Both conserved end residues are part of each CDR3. Each record gives: D gene, clone size, V gene, J gene, CDR3 protein, CDR3 DNA. The D gene is left open where the match is weak. Part of the rows lack a size; the others show once, few, many or a class for expanded clones.

-	-	TRBV7-3	TRBJ2-3	CASSLSLATDTQYF	TGTGCCAGCAGCTTAAGCCTAGCGACAGATACGCAGTATTTT
TRBD1	-	TRBV6-4	TRBJ2-3	CASSRGGSASDTQYF	TGTGCCAGCAGTCGAGGGGGCAGCGCTTCAGATACGCAGTATTTT
TRBD1	-	TRBV28	TRBJ1-1	CASSLDRVVTEAFF	TGTGCCAGCAGTTTAGACAGGGTTGTCACTGAAGCTTTCTTT
-	-	TRBV4-1	TRBJ1-5	CASSQGEAAVSNQPQHF	TGCGCCAGCAGCCAAGGTGAGGCTGCGGTTAGCAATCAGCCCCAGCATTTT
TRBD2	-	TRBV11-2	TRBJ2-7	CASSLGLAGVYEQYF	TGTGCCAGCAGCTTAGGTCTAGCGGGGGTCTACGAGCAGTACTTC
-	-	TRBV19	TRBJ1-5	CASSLTDRAYNQPQHF	TGTGCCAGTAGTCTAACGGACAGAGCCTACAATCAGCCCCAGCATTTT
TRBD1	-	TRBV5-6	TRBJ1-2	CASSSPGQGASYGYTF	TGTGCCAGCAGCTCCCCCGGGCAGGGGGCTAGCTATGGCTACACCTTC
-	once	TRBV6-4	TRBJ2-3	CASSDDGGNTDTQYF	TGTGCCAGCAGTGACGATGGCGGAAACACAGATACGCAGTATTTT
-	-	TRBV12-5	TRBJ2-7	CASATGGTGDYEQYF	TGTGCTAGTGCCACGGGGGGCACAGGCGACTACGAGCAGTACTTC
-	-	TRBV28	TRBJ2-3	CASSHPEYTQYF	TGTGCCAGCAGTCACCCGGAGTATACGCAGTATTTT
-	-	TRBV28	TRBJ2-7	CASSSHTPYEQYF	TGTGCCAGCAGTTCCCACACCCCCTACGAGCAGTACTTC
TRBD2	once	TRBV7-8	TRBJ2-4	CASSTAGPAGGLDIQYF	TGTGCCAGCAGCACTGCGGGACCAGCGGGAGGTTTGGACATTCAGTACTTC
TRBD1	-	TRBV28	TRBJ1-5	CASSLWGQDHQPQHF	TGTGCCAGCAGTTTATGGGGACAGGACCATCAGCCCCAGCATTTT
-	once	TRBV6-5	TRBJ2-7	CASSSPRTVKDEQYF	TGTGCCAGCAGTTCGCCCAGGACAGTGAAAGACGAGCAGTACTTC
-	-	TRBV15	TRBJ2-2	CATSSLANTGELFF	TGTGCCACCAGCAGTCTAGCGAACACCGGGGAGCTGTTTTTT
-	-	TRBV18	TRBJ2-3	CASSPGLEPDTQYF	TGTGCCAGCTCACCAGGTCTAGAGCCAGATACGCAGTATTTT
-	-	TRBV10-3	TRBJ1-1	CAIRDSNTEAFF	TGTGCCATCAGGGACAGTAACACTGAAGCTTTCTTT